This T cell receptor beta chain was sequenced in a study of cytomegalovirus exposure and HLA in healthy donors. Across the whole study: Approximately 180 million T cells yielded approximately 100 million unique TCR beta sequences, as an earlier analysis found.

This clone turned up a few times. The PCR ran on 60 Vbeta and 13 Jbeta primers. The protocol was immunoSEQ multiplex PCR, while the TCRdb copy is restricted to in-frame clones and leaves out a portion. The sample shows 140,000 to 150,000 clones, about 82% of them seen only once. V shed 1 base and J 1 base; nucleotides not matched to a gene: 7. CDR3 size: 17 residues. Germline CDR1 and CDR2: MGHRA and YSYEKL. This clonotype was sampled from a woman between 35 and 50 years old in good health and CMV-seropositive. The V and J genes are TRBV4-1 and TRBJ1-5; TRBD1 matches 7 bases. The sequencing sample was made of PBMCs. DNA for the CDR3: TGCGCCAGCAGCCAAGGCCCGACAGGGAGAAGCAATCAGCCCCAGCATTTT. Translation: CASSQGPTGRSNQPQHF.